This is a list of T cell receptor beta chains from one sample in a study of CD8 T cells in ankylosing spondylitis. In TCRdb, the 5' RACE reads were re-called with MiXCR into one record per CDR3 protein. The sample carries around 250,000 distinct CDR3 sequences, approximately 20% recorded once. Sequenced sample: blood, either unsorted or a sorted T cell fraction (not recorded which). Receptors originate from a male donor with ankylosing spondylitis or in good health (not recorded which). Both conserved end residues are trimmed from each CDR3. The order of the fields is V gene, CDR3 length, CDR3 protein.

TRBV2,11,ASTSYGGNTIY
TRBV27,11,ASGTSGKNIQY
TRBV12-3/TRBV12-4,15,ASSPTSQGYSNQPQH
TRBV12-3/TRBV12-4,13,ASSYPGGSADTQY
TRBV4-3,16,ASSQERPAGGLGNEQF
TRBV10-2,15,ASSESGLAGVIDTQY
TRBV5-1,14,ASSLALTGTGYEQY
TRBV12-3/TRBV12-4,13,ASSLGPGGHETQY
TRBV2,10,ASSELPGELF
TRBV6-1,14,ASSPILLSSGNTIY
TRBV7-6,11,ASSLGQQQAQY
TRBV4-3,14,ASSQDTGFYNSPLH
TRBV5-1,14,ASSFHRDAGTGELF
TRBV29-1,16,SVESQLAGGLAKNIQY
TRBV27,14,ASSSAGPISYNEQF
TRBV29-1,12,SVSTGSGANVLT
TRBV3-1,12,ASSPGGPNYGYT
TRBV7-7,13,ASSSGTSGRAEQF
TRBV7-9,14,ASSTGGGLASHEQY
TRBV3-1,14,ASSPYTSQDAGEQF
TRBV7-2,13,ASRLPPPIGNEQF
TRBV7-9,13,ATKTPGLADDTQY
TRBV6-1,13,ASAGAGVWTGELF
TRBV27,12,ASSLSWGLDTQY